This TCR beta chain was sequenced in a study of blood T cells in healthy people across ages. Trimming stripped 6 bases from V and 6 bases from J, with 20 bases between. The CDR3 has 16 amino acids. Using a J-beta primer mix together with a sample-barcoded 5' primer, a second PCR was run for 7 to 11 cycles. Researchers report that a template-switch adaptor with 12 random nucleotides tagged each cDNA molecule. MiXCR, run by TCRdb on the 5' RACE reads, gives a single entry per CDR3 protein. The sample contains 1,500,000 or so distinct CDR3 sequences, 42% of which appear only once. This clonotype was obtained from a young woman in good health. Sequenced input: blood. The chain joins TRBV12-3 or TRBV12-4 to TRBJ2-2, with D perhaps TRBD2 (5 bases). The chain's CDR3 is CASRSSSLGIAGELFF. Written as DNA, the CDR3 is TGTGCCAGCAGGTCTAGCAGTCTAGGGATTGCCGGGGAGCTGTTTTTT.